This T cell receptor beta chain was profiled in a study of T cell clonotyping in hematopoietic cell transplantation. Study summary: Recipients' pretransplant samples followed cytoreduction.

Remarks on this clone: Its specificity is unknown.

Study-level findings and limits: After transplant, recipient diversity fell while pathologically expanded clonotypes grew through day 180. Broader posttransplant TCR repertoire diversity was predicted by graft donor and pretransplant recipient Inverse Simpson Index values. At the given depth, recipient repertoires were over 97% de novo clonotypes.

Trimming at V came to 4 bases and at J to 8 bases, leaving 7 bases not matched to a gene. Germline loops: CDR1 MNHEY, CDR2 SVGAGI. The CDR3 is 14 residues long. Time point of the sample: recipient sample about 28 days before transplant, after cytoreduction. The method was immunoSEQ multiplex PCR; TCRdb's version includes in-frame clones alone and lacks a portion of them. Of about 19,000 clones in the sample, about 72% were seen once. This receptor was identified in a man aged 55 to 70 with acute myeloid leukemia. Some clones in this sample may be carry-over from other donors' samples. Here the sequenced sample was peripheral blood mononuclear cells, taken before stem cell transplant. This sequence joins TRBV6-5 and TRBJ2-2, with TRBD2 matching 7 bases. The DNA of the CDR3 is TGTGCCAGCAGTTCGGGACTACATGGGGGGGAGCTGTTTTTT. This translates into CASSSGLHGGELFF.